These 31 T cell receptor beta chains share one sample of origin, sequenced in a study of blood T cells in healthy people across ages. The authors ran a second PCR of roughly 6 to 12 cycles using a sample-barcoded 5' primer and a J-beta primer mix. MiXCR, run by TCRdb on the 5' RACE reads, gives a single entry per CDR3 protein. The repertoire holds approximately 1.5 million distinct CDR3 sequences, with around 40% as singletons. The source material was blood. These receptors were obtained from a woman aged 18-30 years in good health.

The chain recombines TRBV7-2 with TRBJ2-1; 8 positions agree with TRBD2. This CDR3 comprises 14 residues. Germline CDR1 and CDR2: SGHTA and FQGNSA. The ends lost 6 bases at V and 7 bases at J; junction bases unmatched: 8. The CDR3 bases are TGTGCCAGCAGTTTGGTAGCGGGAAGAAATGAGCAGTTCTTC. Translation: CASSLVAGRNEQFF.

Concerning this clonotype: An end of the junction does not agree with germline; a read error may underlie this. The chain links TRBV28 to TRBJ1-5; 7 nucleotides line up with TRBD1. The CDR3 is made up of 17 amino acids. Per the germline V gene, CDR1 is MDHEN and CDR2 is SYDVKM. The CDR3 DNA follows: TGTGCCAGCAGTTTTGGGGTCGACAGGGTTGGGGGTCAGCCCCGGCATTTT. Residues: CASSFGVDRVGGQPRHF.

The CDR3 nucleotides are TGCGCCAGCAGACTAGCGACATTACACAATGAGCAGTACTTC. Protein product: CASRLATLHNEQYF. V usage is TRBV4-1 and J usage is TRBJ2-5; TRBD2 matches at 7 bases. CDR1 is MGHRA and CDR2 is YSYEKL in the germline V gene. The CDR3 runs 14 residues. V shed 6 bases and J 11 bases; nucleotides not matched to a gene: 15.

The CDR3 sequence is CASSPGRGNEAFF. As DNA, the CDR3 is TGTGCCAGCAGCCCCGGGAGGGGGAATGAAGCTTTCTTT. The chain uses TRBV7-6 and TRBJ1-1; the D gene is possibly TRBD1 (6 bases). The CDR3 sequence is 13 residues long. Germline assignment: CDR1 SGHVS and CDR2 FNYEAQ. V lost 5 bases, J lost 7 bases, and 14 bases lay in between. The variable domain in full, with the rest retrieved from reference TRBV7-6 and TRBJ1-1, is GAGVSQSPRYKVTKRGQDVALRCDPISGHVSLYWYRQALGQGPEFLTYFNYEAQQDKSGLPNDRFSAERPEGSISTLTIQRTEQRDSAMYRCASSPGRGNEAFFGQGTRLTVV.

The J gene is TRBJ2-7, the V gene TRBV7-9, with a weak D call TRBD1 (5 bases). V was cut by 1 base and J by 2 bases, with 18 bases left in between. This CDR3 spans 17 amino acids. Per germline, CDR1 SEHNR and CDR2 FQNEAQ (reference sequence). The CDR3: CASSLGNDLDITYEQYF. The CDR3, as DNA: TGTGCCAGCAGCTTAGGGAACGATCTGGACATTACCTACGAGCAGTACTTC.

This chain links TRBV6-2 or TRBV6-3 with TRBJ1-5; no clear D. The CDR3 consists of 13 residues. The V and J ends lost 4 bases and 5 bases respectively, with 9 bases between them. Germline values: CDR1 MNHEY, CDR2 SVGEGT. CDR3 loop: CASSFTWDQPQHF. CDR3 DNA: TGTGCCAGCAGTTTTACATGGGATCAGCCCCAGCATTTT.

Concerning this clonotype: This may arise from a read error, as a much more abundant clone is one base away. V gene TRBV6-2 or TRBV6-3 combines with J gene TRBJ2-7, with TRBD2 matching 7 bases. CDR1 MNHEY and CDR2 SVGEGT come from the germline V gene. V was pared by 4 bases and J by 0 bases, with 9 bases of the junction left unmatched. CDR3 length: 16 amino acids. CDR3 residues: CASSCSFGRPSYEQYF. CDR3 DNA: TGTGCCAGCAGTTGCTCTTTCGGGAGGCCCTCCTACGAGCAGTACTTC.

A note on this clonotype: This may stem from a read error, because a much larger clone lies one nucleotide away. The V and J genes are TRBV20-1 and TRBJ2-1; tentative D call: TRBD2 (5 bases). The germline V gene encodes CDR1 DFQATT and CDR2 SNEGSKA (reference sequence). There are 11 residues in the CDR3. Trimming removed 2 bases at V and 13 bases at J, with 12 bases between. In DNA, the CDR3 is TGCAGTGCTAGAAATGGGGAGACCCAGTTCTTC. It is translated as CSARNGETQFF.

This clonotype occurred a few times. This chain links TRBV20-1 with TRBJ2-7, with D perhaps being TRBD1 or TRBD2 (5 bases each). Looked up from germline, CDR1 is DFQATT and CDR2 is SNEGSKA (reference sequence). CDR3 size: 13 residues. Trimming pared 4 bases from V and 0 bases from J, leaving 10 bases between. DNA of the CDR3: TGCAGTGCTAACCGGGACGGCTCCTACGAGCAGTACTTC. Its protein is CSANRDGSYEQYF.

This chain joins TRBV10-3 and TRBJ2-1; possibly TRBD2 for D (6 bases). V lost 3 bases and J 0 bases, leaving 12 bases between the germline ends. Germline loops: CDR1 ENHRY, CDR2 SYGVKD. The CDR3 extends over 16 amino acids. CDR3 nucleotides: TGTGCCATCAGTGACTGGCGGGGCTCCTCCTACAATGAGCAGTTCTTC. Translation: CAISDWRGSSYNEQFF.

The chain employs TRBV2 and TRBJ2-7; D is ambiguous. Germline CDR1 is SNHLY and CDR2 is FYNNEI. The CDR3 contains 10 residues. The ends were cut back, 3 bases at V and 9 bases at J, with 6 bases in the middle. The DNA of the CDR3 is TGTGCCAGCAGTGAGACGGTGCAGTACTTC. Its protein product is CASSETVQYF.

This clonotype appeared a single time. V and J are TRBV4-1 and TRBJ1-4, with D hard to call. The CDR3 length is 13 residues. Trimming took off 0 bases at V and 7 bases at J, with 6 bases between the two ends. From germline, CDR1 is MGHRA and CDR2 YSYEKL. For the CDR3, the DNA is TGCGCCAGCAGCCAAGAACCTGGTGAAAAACTGTTTTTT. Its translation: CASSQEPGEKLFF.

The DNA for the CDR3 is TGCAGTGCCTTGCTCTTGGGACAGCGGTCGACTGAAGCTTTCTTT. Encoded protein: CSALLLGQRSTEAFF. The chain employs TRBV20-1 and TRBJ1-1; 7 bases fit TRBD1. This CDR3 spans 15 amino acids. Unmatched junction bases numbered 15, after V lost 6 bases and J lost 5 bases. Germline lookup yields CDR1 DFQATT and CDR2 SNEGSKA (reference sequence).

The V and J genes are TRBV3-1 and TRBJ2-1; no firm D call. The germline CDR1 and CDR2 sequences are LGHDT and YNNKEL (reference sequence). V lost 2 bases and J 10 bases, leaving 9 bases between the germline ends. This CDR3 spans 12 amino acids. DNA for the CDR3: TGTGCCAGCAGCCAACTCGGGTGGGAGCAGTTCTTC. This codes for CASSQLGWEQFF.

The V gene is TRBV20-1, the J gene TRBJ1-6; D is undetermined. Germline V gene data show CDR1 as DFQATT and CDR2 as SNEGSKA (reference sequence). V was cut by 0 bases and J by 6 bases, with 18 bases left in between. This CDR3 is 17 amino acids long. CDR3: CSARDLKRTPINSPLHF. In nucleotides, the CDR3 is TGCAGTGCTAGAGATCTCAAGAGGACCCCCATTAATTCACCCCTCCACTTT.

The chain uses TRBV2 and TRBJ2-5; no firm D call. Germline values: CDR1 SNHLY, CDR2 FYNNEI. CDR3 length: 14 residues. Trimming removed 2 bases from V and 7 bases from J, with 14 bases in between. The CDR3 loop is CASSELSSLGTQYF. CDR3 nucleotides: TGTGCCAGCAGTGAACTGAGCTCGCTCGGGACCCAGTACTTC.

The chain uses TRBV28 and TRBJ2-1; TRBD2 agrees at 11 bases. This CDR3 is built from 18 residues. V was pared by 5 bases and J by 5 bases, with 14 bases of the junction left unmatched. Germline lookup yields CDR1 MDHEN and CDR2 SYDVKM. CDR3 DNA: TGTGCCAGCAGTCCCCAGGCGCTTCTAGCGGGAGGTGACAATGAGCAGTTCTTC. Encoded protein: CASSPQALLAGGDNEQFF.

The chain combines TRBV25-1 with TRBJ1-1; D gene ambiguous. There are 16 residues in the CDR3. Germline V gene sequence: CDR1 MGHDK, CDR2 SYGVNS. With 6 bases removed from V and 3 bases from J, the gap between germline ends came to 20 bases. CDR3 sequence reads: CASSPLAGPSDTEAFF. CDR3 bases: TGTGCCAGCAGCCCCTTAGCGGGCCCTTCGGACACTGAAGCTTTCTTT.

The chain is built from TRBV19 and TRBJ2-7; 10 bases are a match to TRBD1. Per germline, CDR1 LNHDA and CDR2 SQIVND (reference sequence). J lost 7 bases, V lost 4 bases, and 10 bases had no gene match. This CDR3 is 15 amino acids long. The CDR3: CASSTDGTGVNEQYF. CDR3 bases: TGTGCCAGTAGTACAGACGGGACAGGGGTGAATGAGCAGTACTTC.

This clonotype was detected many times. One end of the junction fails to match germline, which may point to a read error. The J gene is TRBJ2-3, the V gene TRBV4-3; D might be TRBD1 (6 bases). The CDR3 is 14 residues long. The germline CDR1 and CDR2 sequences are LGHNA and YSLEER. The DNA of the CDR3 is TGTGCCAGCAGCCAAGCAGGGGGCACAGATACGCAGTATTTT. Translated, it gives CASSQAGGTDTQYF.

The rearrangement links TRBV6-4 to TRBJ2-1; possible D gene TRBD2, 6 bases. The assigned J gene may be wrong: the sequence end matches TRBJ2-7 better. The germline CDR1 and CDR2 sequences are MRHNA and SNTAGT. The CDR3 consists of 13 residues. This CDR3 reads CASSADYYNEQYF. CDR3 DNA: TGTGCCAGCAGTGCGGACTACTACAATGAGCAGTACTTC.

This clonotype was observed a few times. The CDR3 region is CSASGDEQFF. The CDR3 DNA is TGCAGTGCTAGCGGGGATGAGCAGTTCTTC. The rearrangement links TRBV20-1 to TRBJ2-1; D possibly corresponds to TRBD2 (5 bases). V was pared by 3 bases and J by 8 bases, with 5 bases between. CDR1 DFQATT and CDR2 SNEGSKA come from the germline V gene (reference sequence). There are 10 residues in the CDR3.

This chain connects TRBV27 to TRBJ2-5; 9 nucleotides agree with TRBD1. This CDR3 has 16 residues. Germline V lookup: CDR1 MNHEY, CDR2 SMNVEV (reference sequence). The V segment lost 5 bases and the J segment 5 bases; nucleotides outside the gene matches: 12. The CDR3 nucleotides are TGTGCCAGCAGTACCACAGGGGGCTATGGTTGGGAGACCCAGTACTTC. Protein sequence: CASSTTGGYGWETQYF.

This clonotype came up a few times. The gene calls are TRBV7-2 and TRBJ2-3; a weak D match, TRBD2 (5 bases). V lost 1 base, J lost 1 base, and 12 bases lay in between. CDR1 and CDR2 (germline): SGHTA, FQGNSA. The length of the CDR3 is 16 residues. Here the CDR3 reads CASSLVGGQGTDTQYF. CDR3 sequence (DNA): TGTGCCAGCAGCTTAGTTGGAGGTCAGGGCACAGATACGCAGTATTTT. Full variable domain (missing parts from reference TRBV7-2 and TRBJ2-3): GAGVSQSPSNKVTEKGKDVELRCDPISGHTALYWYRQSLGQGLEFLIYFQGNSAPDKSGLPSDRFSAERTGGSVSTLTIQRTQQEDSAVYLCASSLVGGQGTDTQYFGPGTRLTVL.

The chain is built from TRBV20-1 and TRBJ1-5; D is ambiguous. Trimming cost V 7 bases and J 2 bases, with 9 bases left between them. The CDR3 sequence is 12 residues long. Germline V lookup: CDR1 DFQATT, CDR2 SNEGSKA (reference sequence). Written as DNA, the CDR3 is TGCAGTGTTCACAAGGGCAATCAGCCCCAGCATTTT. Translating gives CSVHKGNQPQHF.

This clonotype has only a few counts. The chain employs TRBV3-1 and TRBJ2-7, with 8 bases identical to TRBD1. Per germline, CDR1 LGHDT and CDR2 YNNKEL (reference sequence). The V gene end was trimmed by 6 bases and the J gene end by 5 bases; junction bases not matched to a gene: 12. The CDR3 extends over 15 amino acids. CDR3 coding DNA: TGTGCCAGCAGGCAGACAGGGGCCCTTCCTGACGAGCAGTACTTC. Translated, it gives CASRQTGALPDEQYF.

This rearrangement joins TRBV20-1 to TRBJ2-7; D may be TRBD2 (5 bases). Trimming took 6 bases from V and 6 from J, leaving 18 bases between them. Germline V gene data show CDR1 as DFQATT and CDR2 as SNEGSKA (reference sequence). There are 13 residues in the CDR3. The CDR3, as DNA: TGCAGTGCGAACCGGGGTCTCAAATTCGAGCAGTACTTC. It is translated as CSANRGLKFEQYF.

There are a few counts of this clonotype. Here the CDR3 reads CSVEMGGYGYTF. The DNA of the CDR3 is TGCAGCGTGGAAATGGGGGGGTATGGCTACACCTTC. The rearrangement uses TRBV29-1 and TRBJ1-2, with D possibly being TRBD1 (5 bases). V was clipped by 6 bases and J by 5 bases, with 13 bases between them. Germline V gene data show CDR1 as SQVTM and CDR2 as ANQGSEA. CDR3 length: 12 amino acids. The complete variable domain, with remaining parts taken from reference TRBV29-1 and TRBJ1-2, reads SAVISQKPSRDICQRGTSLTIQCQVDSQVTMMFWYRQQPGQSLTLIATANQGSEATYESGFVIDKFPISRPNLTFSTLTVSNMSPEDSSIYLCSVEMGGYGYTFGSGTRLTVV.

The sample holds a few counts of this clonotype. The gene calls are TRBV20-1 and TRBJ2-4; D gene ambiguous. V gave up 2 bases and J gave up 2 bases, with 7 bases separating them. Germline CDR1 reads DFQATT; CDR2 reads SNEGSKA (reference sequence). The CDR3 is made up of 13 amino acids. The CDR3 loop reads CSARPASKNIQYF. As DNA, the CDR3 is TGCAGTGCTAGACCGGCTTCCAAAAACATTCAGTACTTC.

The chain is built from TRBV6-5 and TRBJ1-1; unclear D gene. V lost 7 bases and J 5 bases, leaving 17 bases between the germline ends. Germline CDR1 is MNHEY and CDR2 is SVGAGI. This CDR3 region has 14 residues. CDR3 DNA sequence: TGTGCCAGCACCTACGATACGGGAAGGACTGAAGCTTTCTTT. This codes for CASTYDTGRTEAFF.

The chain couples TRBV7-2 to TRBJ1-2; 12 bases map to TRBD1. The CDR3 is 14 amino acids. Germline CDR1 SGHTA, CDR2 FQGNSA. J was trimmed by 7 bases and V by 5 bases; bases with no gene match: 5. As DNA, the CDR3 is TGTGCCAGCAGCGACTGGGACAGGGGGCGTGGCTACACCTTC. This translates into CASSDWDRGRGYTF.